The 31 T cell receptor beta chains given below trace back to one sample, sequenced in a study of Tregs in tolerant kidney transplant recipients. The assay was immunoSEQ multiplex PCR, and TCRdb's table has in-frame clones only and misses some. This specimen shows tens of thousands of clones; the ten leading clones hold 0.7% to 0.95%. The sample here was CD4+ T cells from blood, taken before the transplant. The source is a human donor who received a combined kidney and bone marrow transplant.

As regards this clone: The CDR3 is cut off 3 residues early in the read; its end comes from the germline J gene. The rearrangement uses TRBV2 and TRBJ2-5; D is possibly TRBD1 or TRBD2 (7 bases each). V dropped 4 bases and J dropped 7 bases, with 16 bases sitting between them. CDR1 and CDR2 (germline): SNHLY, FYNNEI. CDR3 length: 14 residues. CDR3 loop: CASSVEQGRGTQYF. CDR3 DNA, as far as it was read: TGTGCCAGCAGTGTGGAACAGGGGAGGGGGACC.

As concerns this clone: The CDR3 end falls 3 residues outside the read, so it is completed with the germline J gene. The J gene is TRBJ2-3, the V gene TRBV7-8; 8 bases line up with TRBD1. The CDR3 totals 15 residues. Trimming cost V 3 bases and J 3 bases; bases outside gene matches: 5. Germline CDR1 is SGHVS and CDR2 is FQNEAQ. The CDR3 spells CASSFSGTGTDTQYF. The DNA read from the CDR3 is TGTGCCAGCAGCTTCTCCGGGACAGGTACAGATACG.

As concerns this clone: The CDR3 end is not reached by the read, which stops 3 residues before it; the germline J gene fills it in. The chain uses TRBV2 and TRBJ2-3; D might be TRBD1 or TRBD2, each matching 5 bases. The CDR3 has 14 residues. V was trimmed by 7 bases and J by 2 bases, leaving 13 bases between them. Germline V gene lookup returns CDR1 SNHLY and CDR2 FYNNEI. The DNA read from the CDR3 is TGTGCCAGCAATTCGAGGGGTTCCACAGATACG. Translated: CASNSRGSTDT. The whole CDR3 is CASNSRGSTDTQYF. The whole variable domain, filled in from reference TRBV2 and TRBJ2-3, reads EPEVTQTPSHQVTQMGQEVILRCVPISNHLYFYWYRQILGQKVEFLVSFYNNEISEKSEIFDDQFSVERPDGSNFTLKIRSTKLEDSAMYFCASNSRGSTDTQYFGPGTRLTVL.

To note about this clone: The CDR3 extends 3 residues past the end of the read, so its final part is completed from the germline J gene. This chain connects TRBV7-2 to TRBJ1-2; D is uncertain. The CDR3 length is 14 residues. The germline CDR1 and CDR2 sequences are SGHTA and FQGNSA. V was shortened by 5 bases and J by 2 bases, with 12 bases between the two germline ends. CDR3 amino acids: CASSKRQANYGYTF. The sequenced part of the CDR3 DNA is TGTGCCAGCAGCAAGAGGCAAGCGAACTATGGC.

On this clone itself: The read comes to an end 3 residues before the CDR3 does, leaving the germline J gene to fill in the end. V and J are TRBV6-1 and TRBJ2-4, with D maybe TRBD2 (5 bases). The CDR3 is made up of 14 amino acids. The germline V gene has CDR1 MNHNS and CDR2 SASEGT. V lost 3 bases and J 0 bases, leaving 6 bases between the germline ends. The sequenced CDR3 bases are TGTGCCAGCAGTGAGAGGGCAGCCAAAAACATT. Translating it yields CASSERAAKNI. The full-length CDR3 reads as CASSERAAKNIQYF.

Note on this clone: The CDR3 extends 3 residues past the end of the read, so its final part is completed from the germline J gene. The V call is TRBV19, the J call TRBJ2-6; 7 nucleotides line up with TRBD1. The length of the CDR3 is 15 residues. J gave up 3 bases and V 2 bases, and 1 base lay outside the gene matches. The germline V gene encodes CDR1 LNHDA and CDR2 SQIVND (reference sequence). The CDR3 sequence is CASSIRGLGANVLTF. The covered CDR3 bases are TGTGCCAGTAGTATAAGGGGGCTTGGGGCCAACGTC. Full variable domain (remainder filled in from reference TRBV19 and TRBJ2-6): DGGITQSPKYLFRKEGQNVTLSCEQNLNHDAMYWYRQDPGQGLRLIYYSQIVNDFQKGDIAEGYSVSREKKESFPLTVTSAQKNPTAFYLCASSIRGLGANVLTFGAGSRLTVL.

With respect to this clone: With the read ending 3 residues before the CDR3 end, the germline J gene is used to fill in that end. The chain carries TRBV18 and TRBJ2-3, with 9 bases that match TRBD1. V shed 5 bases and J 0 bases; nucleotides not matched to a gene: 6. The CDR3 length is 16 residues. From germline, CDR1 is KGHSH and CDR2 LQKENI. The CDR3 loop is CASSTTGGDSTDTQYF. The covered CDR3 bases are TGTGCCAGCTCAACGACAGGGGGGGATAGCACAGATACG.

Concerning this clone: The read terminates 3 residues before the CDR3 end, so the remaining end is supplied by the germline J gene. V and J are TRBV20-1 and TRBJ2-5; 7 nucleotides match TRBD2. The CDR3 extends over 15 amino acids. Per the germline V gene, CDR1 is DFQATT and CDR2 is SNEGSKA (reference sequence). Losses at the gene ends were 6 bases for V and 7 bases for J; bases not matched to a gene: 17. CDR3 sequence reads: CSATRASGDRGTQYF. CDR3 DNA, as far as it was read: TGCAGTGCCACTCGGGCTAGCGGAGATCGGGGGACC.

Of note for this clone: From the germline J gene comes the end of the CDR3, since the read stops 3 residues before it. The chain employs TRBV18 and TRBJ1-1; TRBD1 matches at 7 bases. Germline V gene sequence: CDR1 KGHSH, CDR2 LQKENI. V was pared by 0 bases and J by 0 bases, with 1 base of the junction left unmatched. This CDR3 is 15 amino acids long. The CDR3 DNA, read in part, is TGTGCCAGCTCACCACCGGGACAGCTGAACACTGAA. Protein product: CASSPPGQLNTE. Given in full, the CDR3 is CASSPPGQLNTEAFF.

On this clone itself: The DNA ends 3 residues before the CDR3 does, and the rest of the CDR3 is filled in from the germline J gene. The chain carries TRBV19 and TRBJ2-7; 11 positions agree with TRBD2. The CDR3 sequence is 14 residues long. The trim removed 5 bases at V and 2 bases at J, leaving 2 bases unmatched. Germline CDR1 is LNHDA and CDR2 is SQIVND (reference sequence). CDR3 loop: CASSSGLAAYEQYF. The covered CDR3 bases are TGTGCCAGTAGTTCGGGACTAGCGGCCTACGAG.

A remark on this clone: The sequence runs out 3 residues before the end of the CDR3; the remainder is reconstructed from the germline J gene. The chain uses TRBV7-9 and TRBJ1-3; 8 bases are shared with TRBD1. Looked up from germline, CDR1 is SEHNR and CDR2 is FQNEAQ (reference sequence). This CDR3 has 15 amino acids. Losses at the gene ends were 5 bases for V and 4 bases for J; bases not matched to a gene: 7. The part of the CDR3 DNA that was read is TGTGCCAGCAGCCCACCTCGGACAGGGGGAAACACC. This translates into CASSPPRTGGNT. The full CDR3 protein reads CASSPPRTGGNTIYF.

On this clone itself: The read ends 3 residues before the CDR3 terminus; that terminus is restored from the germline J gene. The chain is built from TRBV6-2 or TRBV6-3 and TRBJ2-7; TRBD2 matches 9 bases. CDR3 length equals 15 residues. Germline V CDR1 and CDR2: MNHEY, SVGEGT. The V gene end was trimmed by 2 bases and the J gene end by 4 bases; junction bases not matched to a gene: 6. Incomplete CDR3 DNA: TGTGCCAGCAGTTACCCCGGGACTAGCCGGTACGAG. Translation: CASSYPGTSRYE. In full, the CDR3 is CASSYPGTSRYEQYF.

Points on this clone: From the germline J gene comes the end of the CDR3, since the read stops 3 residues before it. The chain uses TRBV14 and TRBJ2-1, with TRBD2 matching 9 bases. The germline V gene encodes CDR1 SGHDN and CDR2 FVKESK. J was trimmed by 9 bases and V by 1 base; bases with no gene match: 4. CDR3 length: 14 amino acids. Partial CDR3 DNA: TGTGCCAGCAGCCAAGTAGCGGGAGTTGGTGAG. This translates into CASSQVAGVGE. The full CDR3 protein is CASSQVAGVGEQFF.

Details on this clone: The read terminates 3 residues ahead of where the CDR3 ends, so the germline J gene completes it. J is TRBJ2-3 and V is TRBV5-1; 7 nucleotides align to TRBD2. This CDR3 comprises 16 residues. Trimming at V came to 1 base and at J to 2 bases, leaving 7 bases not matched to a gene. Germline assignment: CDR1 SGHRS and CDR2 YFSETQ. The CDR3 loop reads CASSLNPGGYTDTQYF. Partial CDR3 DNA: TGCGCCAGCAGCTTGAACCCGGGGGGATACACAGATACG.

Concerning this clone itself: The observed sequence ends 3 residues before the CDR3 terminus, with the missing tail filled in from the germline J gene. The genes are TRBV15 and TRBJ2-3; D not resolved. The CDR3 contains 12 residues. V was trimmed by 8 bases and J by 6 bases, leaving 12 bases between them. Germline CDR1 and CDR2: LNHNV and YYDKDF (reference sequence). The CDR3 spells CATSRVADTQYF. The part of the CDR3 DNA that was read is TGTGCCACCTCTCGAGTTGCGGATACG.

About this clone itself: The read ends 3 residues before the CDR3 terminus; that terminus is restored from the germline J gene. The chain recombines TRBV29-1 with TRBJ1-2; D is ambiguous. Trimming removed 1 base from V and 4 bases from J, with 4 bases in between. Per the germline V gene, CDR1 is SQVTM and CDR2 is ANQGSEA. The CDR3 covers 11 residues. CDR3 residues: CSVEGAYGYTF. The part of the CDR3 DNA that was read is TGCAGCGTTGAAGGGGCCTATGGC. The full variable domain, its missing parts supplied by reference TRBV29-1 and TRBJ1-2, is SAVISQKPSRDICQRGTSLTIQCQVDSQVTMMFWYRQQPGQSLTLIATANQGSEATYESGFVIDKFPISRPNLTFSTLTVSNMSPEDSSIYLCSVEGAYGYTFGSGTRLTVV.

To note about this clone: The read ends 3 residues early relative to the CDR3; the germline J gene fills the gap. The rearrangement uses TRBV24-1 and TRBJ2-1; 7 nucleotides line up with TRBD2. This CDR3 region has 15 residues. V lost 7 bases and J lost 2; bases outside the gene matches: 7. The germline gives CDR1 KGHDR, CDR2 SFDVKD. Partial CDR3 DNA: TGTGCCACCAGACCCGCTAGCGGTACCTACAATGAG. Translation: CATRPASGTYNE. The CDR3 as a whole reads CATRPASGTYNEQFF.

In the case of this clone: The read terminates 3 residues ahead of where the CDR3 ends, so the germline J gene completes it. This sequence joins TRBV5-6 and TRBJ2-7; TRBD1 matches at 10 bases. CDR3 length: 13 residues. CDR1 and CDR2 (germline): SGHDT, YYEEEE. Trimming took 6 bases from V and 6 from J; bases not matched to a gene: 6. The CDR3 reads CASKRTGGSEQYF. CDR3 bases read: TGTGCCAGCAAAAGGACAGGGGGGTCCGAG.

Points on this clone: The CDR3 is cut off 3 residues early in the read; its end comes from the germline J gene. J is TRBJ2-2 and V is TRBV30, with 7 bases identical to TRBD1. The CDR3 has 13 amino acids. The germline V gene encodes CDR1 GTSNPN and CDR2 SVGIG (reference sequence). Germline trimming cut 3 bases from V and 6 bases from J; bases unmatched to any gene: 4. The covered CDR3 bases are TGTGCCTGGAGCGGGACAGCCCCCGGGGAG. Protein product: CAWSGTAPGE. The complete CDR3 reads CAWSGTAPGELFF.

Remarks on this clone: The CDR3 extends 3 residues past the end of the read, so its final part is completed from the germline J gene. The chain has TRBV29-1 and TRBJ2-5; 16 nucleotides line up with TRBD2. The junction had 8 bases not matched to a gene; V was cut back by 3 bases and J by 7 bases. CDR3 size: 16 residues. Germline V gives CDR1 SQVTM, CDR2 ANQGSEA. Partial CDR3 DNA: TGCAGCGTTGATAAGCCCGGGACTAGCGGGAGGGGGACC. As protein: CSVDKPGTSGRGT. The entire CDR3 sequence reads CSVDKPGTSGRGTQYF.

Details on this clone: The DNA ends 3 residues before the CDR3 does, and the rest of the CDR3 is filled in from the germline J gene. The rearrangement uses TRBV20-1 and TRBJ2-4; D is perhaps TRBD2 (6 bases). CDR1 is DFQATT and CDR2 is SNEGSKA in the germline V gene (reference sequence). This CDR3 spans 14 amino acids. The covered CDR3 bases are TGCAGTGCTAAACACGGGACTCAGCTCAAGGAT. Its protein is CSAKHGTQLKD. The full CDR3 sequence reads CSAKHGTQLKDQYF.

Of note for this clone: Read data end 3 residues before the CDR3 end; the end is taken from the germline J gene. The chain combines TRBV7-3 with TRBJ1-2, with a tentative D call TRBD1 (5 bases). This CDR3 region has 9 residues. From germline, CDR1 is SGHTA and CDR2 FQGTGA. The sequenced CDR3 bases are TGTGGACAGAATCAGGGC. Amino acids: CGQNQG. The full CDR3 reads CGQNQGYTF.

A remark on this clone: The read comes to an end 3 residues before the CDR3 does, leaving the germline J gene to fill in the end. The chain uses TRBV20-1 and TRBJ1-1, with a possible D match to TRBD1 (5 bases). This CDR3 contains 14 residues. Trimming left V 3 bases short and J 4 bases short, with 15 bases between. The V gene's germline CDR1 is DFQATT and CDR2 SNEGSKA (reference sequence). The covered CDR3 bases are TGCAGTGCTAGTTACCCGGGGGGTAGCACTGAA. Protein sequence: CSASYPGGSTE. In full, the CDR3 is CSASYPGGSTEAFF.

Comments on this clone: Read data end 3 residues before the CDR3 end; the end is taken from the germline J gene. The chain is built from TRBV19 and TRBJ1-2; D is unclear. Trimming removed 3 bases from V and 2 bases from J, with 7 bases in between. The CDR3 spans 13 residues. Germline V gives CDR1 LNHDA, CDR2 SQIVND (reference sequence). CDR3 sequence: CASSMATNYGYTF. Incomplete CDR3 DNA: TGTGCCAGTAGTATGGCGACAAACTATGGC.

Note on this clone: Read sequence stops 3 residues before the CDR3 end, and the germline J gene provides the missing end. The rearrangement links TRBV5-6 to TRBJ1-2, with 7 bases identical to TRBD1. CDR3 length: 14 amino acids. Looked up from germline, CDR1 is SGHDT and CDR2 is YYEEEE. J lost 1 base, V lost 4 bases, and 4 bases had no gene match. The covered CDR3 bases are TGTGCCAGCAGCCTGGGACAGCTTAACTATGGC. It is translated as CASSLGQLNYG. The CDR3 in its entirety is CASSLGQLNYGYTF.

As to this clone: The read stops 3 residues short of the end of the CDR3; the missing end is completed from the germline J gene. The V gene is TRBV11-2, the J gene TRBJ2-1; D is unclear. The V and J ends lost 6 bases and 0 bases respectively, with 12 bases between them. The V gene's germline CDR1 is SGHAT and CDR2 FQNNGV. The CDR3 totals 15 residues. The CDR3: CASRPSESSYNEQFF. The covered CDR3 bases are TGTGCCAGCAGGCCTAGTGAAAGCTCCTACAATGAG.

The CDR3 is CSASFAGSNQPQHF. CDR3 bases read: TGCAGTGCTAGCTTTGCGGGTAGCAATCAGCCC. The chain links TRBV20-1 to TRBJ1-5, with no clear D. The read stops 3 residues short of the end of the CDR3; the missing end is completed from the germline J gene. From germline, CDR1 is DFQATT and CDR2 SNEGSKA (reference sequence). V was trimmed by 3 bases and J by 0 bases, leaving 9 bases between them. The CDR3 is made up of 14 amino acids.

For this clone: The CDR3 goes on 3 residues after the read ends, and that part is filled in from the germline J gene. This chain uses TRBV7-2 with TRBJ2-3; tentatively, D is TRBD2 (6 bases). Germline loops: CDR1 SGHTA, CDR2 FQGNSA. V was cut by 5 bases and J by 4 bases, with 13 bases left in between. The CDR3 covers 14 residues. The CDR3 DNA, read in part, is TGTGCCAGCAGCCCAAGACTAGTTGCAGATACG. This codes for CASSPRLVADT. The entire CDR3 sequence reads CASSPRLVADTQYF.

In the case of this clone: The sequenced fragment ends 3 residues before the CDR3 boundary, so the rest is inferred from the germline J gene. The V gene is TRBV13, the J gene TRBJ2-1; 9 bases match TRBD2. Germline V gene sequence: CDR1 PRHDT, CDR2 FYEKMQ (reference sequence). The CDR3 sequence is 17 residues long. After removal of 5 bases from V and 1 base from J, the junction contained 9 bases not matched to a gene. Here the CDR3 reads CASSKVSGRLSYNEQFF. The part of the CDR3 DNA that was read is TGTGCCAGCAGCAAAGTAAGCGGGAGGTTGTCCTACAATGAG.

Comment on this clone: Read sequence stops 3 residues before the CDR3 end, and the germline J gene provides the missing end. The V gene is TRBV10-3, the J gene TRBJ2-7, with 9 bases identical to TRBD2. The CDR3 is made up of 17 amino acids. Germline V CDR1 and CDR2: ENHRY, SYGVKD. Trimming removed 7 bases from V and 2 bases from J; junction bases left unmatched: 15. CDR3 loop: CAINEGGAVAGAYEQYF. The sequenced CDR3 bases are TGTGCCATCAATGAAGGGGGGGCCGTAGCGGGAGCCTACGAG.

Note on this clone: The observed sequence ends 3 residues before the CDR3 terminus, with the missing tail filled in from the germline J gene. This rearrangement joins TRBV5-8 to TRBJ2-5, with D unresolved. The CDR3 covers 13 residues. Trimming shortened V by 2 bases and J by 4 bases, and 9 bases separated the two germline ends. Germline assignment: CDR1 SGHTS and CDR2 YDEGEE. CDR3: CASSFMKGETQYF. The CDR3 bases that were read are TGTGCCAGCAGCTTTATGAAGGGAGAGACC.